This T cell receptor (beta chain) was sequenced during a study of blood T cell repertoires in COVID-19. Assay: immunoSEQ multiplex PCR; the TCRdb copy retains only in-frame clones and omits some. The table records more than 300,000 clones, around 89% of them present only once. Enrolled through a virtual design, the participants were between 18 and 89 years of age and came from fewer than 30 US areas. Cohort placement rested on clinical history that participants reported themselves. Symptom resolution, clearance, or two negative PCRs marked the recovered donors of Cohort 3. There are 17 residues in the CDR3. The germline V gene has CDR1 SGHNT and CDR2 YENEEA. V gave up 5 bases and J gave up 2 bases, with 18 bases separating them.

The clonotype was recovered from a woman between 18 and 29 years old who had recovered from COVID-19. The chain employs TRBV11-3 and TRBJ2-2, with D possibly matching TRBD1 (6 bases). What was sequenced was PBMCs or T cells enriched from blood (not recorded which). DNA for the CDR3: TGTGCCAGCAGCCTGAATTTCCGGGACACTAACACCGGGGAGCTGTTTTTT. Its protein is CASSLNFRDTNTGELFF.